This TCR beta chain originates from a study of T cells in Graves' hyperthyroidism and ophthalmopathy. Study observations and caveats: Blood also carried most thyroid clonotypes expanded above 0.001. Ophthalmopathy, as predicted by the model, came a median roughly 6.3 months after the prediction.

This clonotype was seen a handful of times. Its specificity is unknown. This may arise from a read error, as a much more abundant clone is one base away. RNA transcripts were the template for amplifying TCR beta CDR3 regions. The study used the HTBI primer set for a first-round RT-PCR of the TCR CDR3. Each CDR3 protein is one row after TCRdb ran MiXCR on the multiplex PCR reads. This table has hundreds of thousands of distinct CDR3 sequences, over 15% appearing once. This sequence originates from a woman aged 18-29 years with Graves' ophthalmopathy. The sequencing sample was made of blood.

The CDR3 DNA sequence: TGCAGTGCTCGGACTGGCGGCTTCTACAATGAGCAGTTCTTC. Residues: CSARTGGFYNEQFF. V gene TRBV20-1 combines with J gene TRBJ2-1, with D perhaps TRBD2 (5 bases). The CDR3 is made up of 14 amino acids. V was pared by 5 bases and J by 3 bases, with 14 bases between. From germline, CDR1 is DFQATT and CDR2 SNEGSKA (reference sequence).